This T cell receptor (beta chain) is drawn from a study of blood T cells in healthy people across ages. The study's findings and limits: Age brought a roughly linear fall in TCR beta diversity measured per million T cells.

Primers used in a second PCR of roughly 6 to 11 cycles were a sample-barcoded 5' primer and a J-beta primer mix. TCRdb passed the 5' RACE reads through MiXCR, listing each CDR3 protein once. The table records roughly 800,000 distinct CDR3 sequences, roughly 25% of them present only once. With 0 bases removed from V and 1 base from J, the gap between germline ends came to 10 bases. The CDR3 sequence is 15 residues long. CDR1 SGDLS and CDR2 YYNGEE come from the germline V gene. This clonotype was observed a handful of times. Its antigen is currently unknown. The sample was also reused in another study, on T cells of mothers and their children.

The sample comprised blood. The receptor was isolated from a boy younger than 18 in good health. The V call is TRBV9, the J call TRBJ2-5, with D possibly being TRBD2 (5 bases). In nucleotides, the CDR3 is TGTGCCAGCAGCGTAGATACGGGGTTCCAAGAGACCCAGTACTTC. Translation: CASSVDTGFQETQYF.